This entry lists 27 T cell receptor beta chains sequenced from one sample in a study of cytomegalovirus exposure and HLA in healthy donors. PCR used 60 Vbeta primers and 13 Jbeta primers. Repertoires were generated with immunoSEQ multiplex PCR, while TCRdb's copy carries only in-frame clones and drops some. The sample holds about 150,000 clones; around three fifths are singletons and the top ten take over 1.5%. Sequences were obtained from PBMCs. All receptors come from a male donor in good health and CMV-seronegative.

This clone has a handful of counts. Written as DNA, the CDR3 is TGTGCCAGCAGTTCCGGGACAGGGTACGAGCAGTACTTC. Protein: CASSSGTGYEQYF. The chain joins TRBV6-5 to TRBJ2-7; 9 bases agree with TRBD1. The CDR3 is 13 residues long. Germline V gene sequence: CDR1 MNHEY, CDR2 SVGAGI. V shed 4 bases, J shed 4 bases, and the junction held 2 bases outside the gene matches.

The chain employs TRBV5-1 and TRBJ1-2; maybe TRBD1 (6 bases). Per the germline V gene, CDR1 is SGHRS and CDR2 is YFSETQ. Trimming took off 0 bases at V and 2 bases at J, with 11 bases between the two ends. This CDR3 has 15 amino acids. CDR3 residues: CASSLDGQGNYGYTF. The CDR3 bases are TGCGCCAGCAGCTTGGATGGGCAGGGGAACTATGGCTACACCTTC.

The table lists this clone with a count of one. The genes are TRBV30 and TRBJ1-2; no definite D call. This CDR3 comprises 11 residues. V was shortened by 1 base and J by 8 bases, with 8 bases between the two germline ends. Germline V gene data show CDR1 as GTSNPN and CDR2 as SVGIG (reference sequence). CDR3 sequence (DNA): TGTGCCTGGAGTGAGGGAGGCGGCTACACCTTC. Its protein product is CAWSEGGGYTF.

This clone was observed once. This sequence joins TRBV15 and TRBJ2-5; TRBD2 might be the D (5 bases). The closer fit of TRBJ2-7 to the DNA end suggests the J call may be wrong. CDR3 length: 16 residues. Germline V CDR1 and CDR2: LNHNV, YYDKDF (reference sequence). CDR3 nucleotide sequence: TGTGCCACCAGCAGAGGAAGAGGACTGGAGAGCCACGAGCAGTACTTC. Amino acids: CATSRGRGLESHEQYF.

The chain links TRBV6-5 to TRBJ1-2; D remains unclear. Trimming stripped 7 bases from V and 2 bases from J, with 8 bases between. This CDR3 comprises 12 residues. Germline V gives CDR1 MNHEY, CDR2 SVGAGI. CDR3 loop: CASTRGNYGYTF. The CDR3 DNA follows: TGTGCCAGCACCCGAGGGAACTATGGCTACACCTTC.

This chain uses TRBV25-1 with TRBJ1-6; TRBD1 agrees at 9 bases. J gave up 13 bases and V 5 bases, and 12 bases lay outside the gene matches. Germline V gene lookup returns CDR1 MGHDK and CDR2 SYGVNS. This CDR3 comprises 15 residues. The CDR3 nucleotides are TGTGCCAGCAGTCCAATCGGGACAGGGCTGAGGCCCCTCCACTTT. Protein product: CASSPIGTGLRPLHF.

This clone was seen more than once but under ten times. The rearrangement uses TRBV6-6 and TRBJ1-5; 7 positions agree with TRBD1. With 6 bases clipped from V and 4 bases from J, the junction kept 9 bases outside the gene matches. Looked up from germline, CDR1 is MNHNY and CDR2 is SVGAGI (reference sequence). The CDR3 length is 15 residues. The CDR3 is CASSIRTGDNQPQHF. The CDR3, as DNA: TGTGCCAGCAGCATCCGGACAGGAGATAATCAGCCCCAGCATTTT.

This clone was seen only once. This chain joins TRBV7-6 and TRBJ2-1, with 7 bases fitting TRBD2. Germline CDR1 and CDR2: SGHVS and FNYEAQ. This CDR3 spans 13 amino acids. Germline trimming cut 5 bases from V and 10 bases from J; bases unmatched to any gene: 8. Written as DNA, the CDR3 is TGTGCCAGCAGCCGAGCGGGGCTTGGGGAGCAGTTCTTC. Amino acid sequence: CASSRAGLGEQFF.

The chain couples TRBV28 to TRBJ2-7, with TRBD1 identical over 11 bases. V gave up 5 bases and J gave up 3 bases; unmatched junction bases: 9. CDR1 is MDHEN and CDR2 is SYDVKM in the germline V gene. The CDR3 extends over 16 amino acids. The CDR3 sequence is CASSRTDRGQFYEQYF. DNA of the CDR3: TGTGCCAGCAGTAGGACGGACAGGGGGCAATTCTACGAGCAGTACTTC.

The V call is TRBV14, the J call TRBJ2-7; TRBD1 aligns across 7 bases. Trimming cost V 4 bases and J 0 bases; bases outside gene matches: 9. CDR3 length: 16 amino acids. The germline V gene encodes CDR1 SGHDN and CDR2 FVKESK. The CDR3 region is CASSPQTGFLSYEQYF. DNA of the CDR3: TGTGCCAGCAGCCCGCAGACAGGGTTCCTCTCCTACGAGCAGTACTTC.

The J gene is TRBJ1-5, the V gene TRBV7-2, with D possibly matching TRBD1 (5 bases). CDR3 size: 15 residues. Germline V CDR1 and CDR2: SGHTA, FQGNSA. The V end was cut by 5 bases, the J end by 3 bases, with 14 bases between. CDR3 residues: CASSPDGGDNQPQHF. The CDR3 DNA is TGTGCCAGCAGCCCTGACGGGGGGGACAATCAGCCCCAGCATTTT.

V usage is TRBV6-1 and J usage is TRBJ1-1; D is undetermined. With 5 bases removed from V and 5 bases from J, the gap between germline ends came to 9 bases. In germline, CDR1 is MNHNS, CDR2 SASEGT. This CDR3 has 12 amino acids. CDR3 amino acids: CASSPQRTEAFF. The CDR3 DNA reads TGTGCCAGCAGTCCTCAGCGAACTGAAGCTTTCTTT.

This clone was observed a single time. V and J are TRBV2 and TRBJ2-3; D is possibly TRBD2 (6 bases). Germline CDR1 is SNHLY and CDR2 is FYNNEI. Trimming removed 7 bases at V and 2 bases at J, with 13 bases between. CDR3 length equals 14 residues. In nucleotides, the CDR3 is TGTGCCAGCACAGATAGCGGCTCCACAGATACGCAGTATTTT. It specifies CASTDSGSTDTQYF.

The sample holds one count of this clone. The chain is built from TRBV7-3 and TRBJ1-1, with D possibly matching TRBD1 (5 bases). The CDR3 sequence is 13 residues long. V lost 5 bases, J lost 3 bases, and 10 bases lay in between. Germline CDR1 is SGHTA and CDR2 is FQGTGA. The CDR3 spells CASSLQGYTEAFF. The CDR3 region has the DNA TGTGCCAGCAGCCTCCAGGGTTACACTGAAGCTTTCTTT.

In this sample, this clone turned up a few times. This sequence joins TRBV7-9 and TRBJ1-4, with D possibly being TRBD1 (6 bases). V dropped 5 bases and J dropped 5 bases, with 15 bases sitting between them. The CDR3 contains 15 residues. Germline V gives CDR1 SEHNR, CDR2 FQNEAQ (reference sequence). CDR3: CASSPPGHGNEKLFF. CDR3 bases: TGTGCCAGCAGCCCGCCGGGACACGGGAATGAAAAACTGTTTTTT. Full variable domain (missing parts from reference TRBV7-9 and TRBJ1-4): DTGVSQNPRHKITKRGQNVTFRCDPISEHNRLYWYRQTLGQGPEFLTYFQNEAQLEKSRLLSDRFSAERPKGSFSTLEIQRTEQGDSAMYLCASSPPGHGNEKLFFGSGTQLSVL.

The CDR3 sequence: CASSPTGWGLAGESTDTQYF. The DNA of the CDR3 is TGTGCCAGCAGTCCTACCGGGTGGGGACTAGCGGGGGAGAGCACAGATACGCAGTATTTT. J is TRBJ2-3 and V is TRBV7-3; 14 bases map to TRBD2. Trimming cost V 6 bases and J 0 bases; bases outside gene matches: 14. The CDR3 sequence is 20 residues long. The germline gives CDR1 SGHTA, CDR2 FQGTGA.

This clone was observed a few times. The V gene is TRBV6-4, the J gene TRBJ2-6; TRBD2 matches at 11 bases. Trimming took 2 bases from V and 2 from J; bases not matched to a gene: 2. Per the germline V gene, CDR1 is MRHNA and CDR2 is SNTAGT. The CDR3 spans 17 residues. DNA of the CDR3: TGTGCCAGCAGTGACGTAGCGGGGGGGCCTGGGGCCAACGTCCTGACTTTC. It codes for CASSDVAGGPGANVLTF.

This clone has just one count. The chain is built from TRBV11-2 and TRBJ2-7; 10 positions match TRBD2. J lost 0 bases, V lost 6 bases, and 8 bases had no gene match. This CDR3 region has 16 residues. CDR1 is SGHAT, CDR2 FQNNGV, per germline. CDR3 in amino acids: CASRGGLAEFSYEQYF. CDR3 nucleotides: TGTGCCAGCAGGGGCGGACTAGCGGAATTCTCCTACGAGCAGTACTTC.

V and J are TRBV28 and TRBJ1-1; 7 positions match TRBD1. The CDR3 has 12 amino acids. Germline CDR1 and CDR2: MDHEN and SYDVKM. V was pared by 4 bases and J by 8 bases, with 4 bases of the junction left unmatched. CDR3 in amino acids: CASSSPDREAFF. The CDR3 nucleotides are TGTGCCAGCAGTTCCCCGGACAGGGAAGCTTTCTTT.

A few counts support this clone. The genes are TRBV30 and TRBJ2-7; D ambiguous. The CDR3 runs to 13 residues. Germline assignment: CDR1 GTSNPN and CDR2 SVGIG (reference sequence). The V and J ends lost 0 bases and 3 bases respectively, with 9 bases between them. The CDR3 sequence is CAWSVSLYYEQYF. Written as DNA, the CDR3 is TGTGCCTGGAGTGTGAGTCTATACTACGAGCAGTACTTC.

The chain recombines TRBV27 with TRBJ1-1, with 10 nucleotides matching TRBD1. CDR1 and CDR2 (germline): MNHEY, SMNVEV (reference sequence). After removal of 1 base from V and 5 bases from J, the junction contained 7 bases not matched to a gene. CDR3 length: 16 amino acids. The CDR3 protein is CASSLWTPGQGTEAFF. The DNA of the CDR3 is TGTGCCAGCAGTTTATGGACTCCGGGACAGGGGACTGAAGCTTTCTTT.

This chain joins TRBV2 and TRBJ1-1; 7 bases align to TRBD1. The CDR3 is 15 amino acids. The junction had 8 bases not matched to a gene; V was cut back by 6 bases and J by 1 base. CDR1 SNHLY and CDR2 FYNNEI come from the germline V gene. The CDR3 coding sequence is TGTGCCAGCAGCGCACGACAGGGAACGAACACTGAAGCTTTCTTT. Translated, it gives CASSARQGTNTEAFF.

This clone has more than one count but fewer than ten. This sequence joins TRBV6-1 and TRBJ2-3; TRBD2 matches 7 bases. Trimming took 4 bases from V and 3 from J; bases not matched to a gene: 7. This CDR3 is built from 15 residues. Per the germline V gene, CDR1 is MNHNS and CDR2 is SASEGT. The CDR3 DNA follows: TGTGCCAGCAGTGTTGGGGGGGGTATTACAGATACGCAGTATTTT. This sequence encodes CASSVGGGITDTQYF.

The chain uses TRBV5-1 and TRBJ1-1; TRBD1 might be the D (5 bases). The CDR3 totals 13 residues. The V end lost 5 bases, the J end lost 6 bases, and 14 bases lay between the germline ends. Looked up from germline, CDR1 is SGHRS and CDR2 is YFSETQ. The CDR3 nucleotides are TGCGCCAGCAGTCCAGGGAATCTAGCTGAAGCTTTCTTT. Its protein product is CASSPGNLAEAFF.

The genes are TRBV9 and TRBJ1-6; weak D call: TRBD1 (6 bases). With 4 bases removed from V and 13 bases from J, the gap between germline ends came to 24 bases. CDR1 is SGDLS and CDR2 is YYNGEE in the germline V gene. This CDR3 contains 16 residues. Here the CDR3 DNA reads TGTGCCAGCAGCCGTGGAGGACAGTCCGAATCAAACCCCCTCCACTTT. It specifies CASSRGGQSESNPLHF.

This rearrangement joins TRBV27 to TRBJ2-7; D not resolved. Germline V gene sequence: CDR1 MNHEY, CDR2 SMNVEV (reference sequence). V was shortened by 4 bases and J by 0 bases, with 7 bases between the two germline ends. The CDR3 runs 13 residues. CDR3 residues: CASSSPLSYEQYF. DNA for the CDR3: TGTGCCAGCAGTTCCCCACTCTCCTACGAGCAGTACTTC.

This rearrangement joins TRBV29-1 to TRBJ2-2; 7 nucleotides align to TRBD2. Germline V gives CDR1 SQVTM, CDR2 ANQGSEA. V was clipped by 5 bases and J by 2 bases; unmatched bases: 2. The CDR3 length is 13 residues. Here the CDR3 reads CSVWGGNTGELFF. The CDR3 nucleotides are TGCAGCGTTTGGGGGGGAAACACCGGGGAGCTGTTTTTT.